This TCR beta chain was sequenced during a study of chemoradiotherapy in HPV16-positive cancers. The data were produced by immunoSEQ multiplex PCR, yet TCRdb's version contains in-frame clones alone and is incomplete. Of approximately 23,000 clones listed, 73% are singletons. The CDR3 spans 15 residues. V was pared by 0 bases and J by 3 bases, with 11 bases between. Germline V gene data show CDR1 as SGHNT and CDR2 as YENEEA. This clone was picked up one time. Sampling was performed from a patient who underwent chemoradiotherapy. The chain uses TRBV11-3 and TRBJ1-1, with D uncertain. The clonotype was recovered from a human donor with HPV-associated anogenital cancer. CDR3 nucleotides: TGTGCCAGCAGCTTAGATGCAGATTATGACACTGAAGCTTTCTTT. Its translation is CASSLDADYDTEAFF.